This TCR beta chain comes out of a study of blood T cell repertoires in COVID-19. Study-wide background: Some COVID-19 samples were acute and others convalescent; all came from the United States, Italy and Spain. T cells, B-cell-depleted T cells, or PBMCs provided the cDNA or gDNA that served as material.

Original processing methods: Reference gene primers were amplified, and this amplification served to estimate nucleated cell counts. Repertoires were generated with immunoSEQ multiplex PCR, while TCRdb's copy carries only in-frame clones and drops some. V, J and clone size are taken as reported in that table, and D and trimming were inferred from the DNA itself. The table records around 440,000 clones, 70% to 90% of them present only once. Between the trimmed V and J ends, which lost 1 base and 8 bases, there was a span of 12 bases. CDR3 length: 13 amino acids. In germline, CDR1 is SGHDT, CDR2 YYEEEE.

The sequenced material came from peripheral blood. The V and J genes are TRBV5-6 and TRBJ1-2; D may be TRBD1 (5 bases). The sequence derives from a woman aged 45-60 years with COVID-19, enrolled during active disease. CDR3 nucleotide sequence: TGTGCCAGCAGCTTGCAGTCCAGGGTCGGCTACACCTTC. It encodes CASSLQSRVGYTF.